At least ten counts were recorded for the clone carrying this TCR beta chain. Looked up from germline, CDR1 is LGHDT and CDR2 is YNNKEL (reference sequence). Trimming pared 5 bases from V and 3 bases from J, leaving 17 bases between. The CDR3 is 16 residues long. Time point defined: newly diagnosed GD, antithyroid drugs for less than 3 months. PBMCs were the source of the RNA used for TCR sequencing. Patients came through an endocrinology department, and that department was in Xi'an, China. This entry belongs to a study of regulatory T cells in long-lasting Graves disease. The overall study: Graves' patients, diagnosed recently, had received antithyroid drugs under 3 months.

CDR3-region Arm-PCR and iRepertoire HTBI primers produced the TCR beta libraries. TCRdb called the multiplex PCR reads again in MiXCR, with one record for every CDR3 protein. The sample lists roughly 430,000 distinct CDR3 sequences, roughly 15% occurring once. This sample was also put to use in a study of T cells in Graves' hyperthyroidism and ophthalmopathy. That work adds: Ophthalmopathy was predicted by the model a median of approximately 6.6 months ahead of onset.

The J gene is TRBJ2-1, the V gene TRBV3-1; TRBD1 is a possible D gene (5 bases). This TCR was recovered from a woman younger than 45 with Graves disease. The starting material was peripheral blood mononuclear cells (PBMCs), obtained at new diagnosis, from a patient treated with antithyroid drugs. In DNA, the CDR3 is TGTGCCAGCAGCGCTGAAGGGGCAGCACACTACAATGAGCAGTTCTTC. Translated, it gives CASSAEGAAHYNEQFF.